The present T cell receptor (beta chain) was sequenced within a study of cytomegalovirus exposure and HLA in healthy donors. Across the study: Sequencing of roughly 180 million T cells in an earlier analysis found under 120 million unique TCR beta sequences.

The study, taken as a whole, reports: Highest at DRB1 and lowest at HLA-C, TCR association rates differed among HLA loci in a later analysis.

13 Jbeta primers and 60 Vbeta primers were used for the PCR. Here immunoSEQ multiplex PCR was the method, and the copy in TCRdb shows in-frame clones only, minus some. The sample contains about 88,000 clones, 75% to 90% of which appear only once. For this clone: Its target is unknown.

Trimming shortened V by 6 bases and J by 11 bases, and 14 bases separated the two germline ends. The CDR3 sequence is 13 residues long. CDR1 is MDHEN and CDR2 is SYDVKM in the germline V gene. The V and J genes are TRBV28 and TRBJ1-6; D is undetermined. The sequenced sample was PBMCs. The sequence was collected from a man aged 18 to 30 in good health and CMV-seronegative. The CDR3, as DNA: TGTGCCAGCAGGTCCGACGAGGTGACACCCCTCCACTTT. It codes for CASRSDEVTPLHF.